The rows below give T cell receptor beta chains drawn from one sample of a study of shared clonotypes between healthy human individuals. Assay: immunoSEQ multiplex PCR; the TCRdb copy retains only in-frame clones and omits some. Of roughly 2.1 million clones listed, about 92% are singletons. The material sequenced was naive CD8+ T cells from PBMCs. The receptors shown here come from a young man in good health. Some clones in this sample may be carry-over from other donors' samples. Both conserved end residues are part of each CDR3. A D gene is named only where the DNA matches it firmly. The listing skips clone size in some rows; elsewhere it reads once, few, many or a size class.

abundance | j_gene | v_gene | d_gene | CDR3nt | CDR3aa
- | TRBJ1-4 | TRBV28 | - | TGTGCCAGCAGTTTGCGGCAAATTAATGAAAAACTGTTTTTT | CASSLRQINEKLFF
- | TRBJ2-1 | TRBV7-9 | TRBD2 | TGTGCCAGCACCTCGTGGCGGGAGGCCCATTACAATGAGCAGTTCTTC | CASTSWREAHYNEQFF
- | TRBJ2-7 | TRBV7-9 | - | TGTGCCAGCAGCCGGGACCACCTCGACGAGCAGTACTTC | CASSRDHLDEQYF
- | TRBJ1-5 | TRBV14 | TRBD1 | TGTGCCAGCGAAGCCGACAGGGAATGTCAGCCCCAGCATTTT | CASEADRECQPQHF
- | TRBJ2-7 | TRBV18 | - | TGTGCCAGCTCACCCCGGAAGACTACCTACGAGCAGTACTTC | CASSPRKTTYEQYF
once | TRBJ2-7 | TRBV7-9 | - | TGTGCCAGCAGCTTAGCGCTGACCCTGGCTAGCTCCTACGAGCAGTACTTC | CASSLALTLASSYEQYF
- | TRBJ2-7 | TRBV29-1 | - | TGCAGCGTTGAGGGAGTTTTCTACGAGCAGTACTTC | CSVEGVFYEQYF
- | TRBJ2-6 | TRBV18 | - | TGTGCCAGCTCACCGGAGCCAGGATACAGCCTCTCTGGGGCCAACGTCCTGACTTTC | CASSPEPGYSLSGANVLTF
- | TRBJ2-1 | TRBV7-6 | TRBD2 | TGTGCCAGCAGCCAACTAGCGGGAGTGGTTGGCTACAATGAGCAGTTCTTC | CASSQLAGVVGYNEQFF
- | TRBJ2-5 | TRBV9 | TRBD1 | TGTGCCAGCAGCCAGGACAGGGTATGGGGAGAGACCCAGTACTTC | CASSQDRVWGETQYF
- | TRBJ2-7 | TRBV28 | - | TGTGCCAGCACTGGAGGGGAACACGAGCAGTACTTC | CASTGGEHEQYF
- | TRBJ1-4 | TRBV27 | TRBD1 | TGTGCCAGCAGTCCCCGGGTAGGGGGCGACGGAAAACTGTTTTTT | CASSPRVGGDGKLFF
few | TRBJ2-7 | TRBV7-9 | TRBD2 | TGTGCCAGCAGCTCCGGGACTAGCGGCTACGAGCAGTACTTC | CASSSGTSGYEQYF
- | TRBJ1-5 | TRBV21-1 | - | TGTGCCAGCAGCAGTCTGCGTCAGCCCCAGCATTTT | CASSSLRQPQHF
once | TRBJ2-2 | TRBV4-1 | - | TGCGCCAGCAGCCAAAAGGCAGGGAGCGGCACCGGGGAGCTGTTTTTT | CASSQKAGSGTGELFF
- | TRBJ2-1 | TRBV7-2 | - | TGTGCCAGCAGCTTAGTCGGCTCCTCCTACAATGAGCAGTTCTTC | CASSLVGSSYNEQFF
- | TRBJ2-2 | TRBV7-8 | TRBD1 | TGTGCCAGCAGCTTATACAGGGGGCGATCTGTCGGGGAGCTGTTTTTT | CASSLYRGRSVGELFF
once | TRBJ2-5 | TRBV4-2 | - | TGTGCCAGCAGCCAAGATGACCCCCAGAGGGAGACCCAGTACTTC | CASSQDDPQRETQYF
- | TRBJ1-2 | TRBV19 | - | TGTGCCAGTAGTGACAGCCAGGAGGGTGAAGTGGGCTACACCTTC | CASSDSQEGEVGYTF
once | TRBJ2-5 | TRBV11-3 | - | TGTGCCAGCAGCTTAGATGGGACCGAGCAAGAGACCCAGTACTTC | CASSLDGTEQETQYF
- | TRBJ2-7 | TRBV9 | - | TGTGCCAGCAGCGTATCTGGAGGCAGGGTATACGAGCAGTACTTC | CASSVSGGRVYEQYF
- | TRBJ1-2 | TRBV6-1 | - | TGTGCCAGCAGTGAAGGTTGGGGGGCGGAATATGGCTACACCTTC | CASSEGWGAEYGYTF
- | TRBJ1-4 | TRBV2 | TRBD1 | TGTGCCAGCAGTCCCGACAGGGTGGCTAATGAAAAACTGTTTTTT | CASSPDRVANEKLFF
- | TRBJ2-7 | TRBV11-2 | - | TGTGCCAGCAGCTTAAGCAGTCTCTACGAGCAGTACTTC | CASSLSSLYEQYF
- | TRBJ1-4 | TRBV30 | - | TGTGCCTGGAGAGACGTGGCTAATGAAAAACTGTTTTTT | CAWRDVANEKLFF
- | TRBJ1-2 | TRBV6-6 | - | TGTGCCAGCAGGACGCACACAGGGATTGACTATGGCTACACCTTC | CASRTHTGIDYGYTF
- | TRBJ2-7 | TRBV7-2 | - | TGTGCCAGCAGCTTAGCGCCCAGGGGAGCGGCTTACGAGCAGTACTTC | CASSLAPRGAAYEQYF
- | TRBJ2-1 | TRBV28 | - | TGTGCCAGCAGTTTGCATTACAATGAGCAGTTCTTC | CASSLHYNEQFF
- | TRBJ2-3 | TRBV5-6 | - | TGTGCCAGCAGCTTAGGAAAAGATACGCAGTATTTT | CASSLGKDTQYF
- | TRBJ2-2 | TRBV5-1 | - | TGCGCCAGCAGTGGAGTAGCTCAGGGGAACACCGGGGAGCTGTTTTTT | CASSGVAQGNTGELFF
- | TRBJ2-2 | TRBV28 | TRBD1 | TGTGCCAGCAGTTTAACACAGGGGTACACCGGGGAGCTGTTTTTT | CASSLTQGYTGELFF
- | TRBJ2-1 | TRBV27 | - | TGTGCCAGCTCCGATCCCGGGGGGCAGTTCTTC | CASSDPGGQFF
- | TRBJ2-7 | TRBV21-1 | - | TGTGCCAGCAGCAAAGCGCGTCCAGGAAACCTAACCTACGAGCAGTACTTC | CASSKARPGNLTYEQYF
- | TRBJ2-1 | TRBV11-2 | - | TGTGCCAGCAGCTTACCAGGGCCCTACAATGAGCAGTTCTTC | CASSLPGPYNEQFF
once | TRBJ2-7 | TRBV6-5 | - | TGTGCCAGCAGTTACTCGGAGGGGTACGAGCAGTACTTC | CASSYSEGYEQYF
- | TRBJ1-2 | TRBV28 | TRBD1 | TGTGCCACCAGCCTCGACAGGGGGCGGGCGGGCTATGGCTACACCTTC | CATSLDRGRAGYGYTF
- | TRBJ2-7 | TRBV7-6 | - | TGTGCCAGCAGCTTAAACAGGGTCTACGAGCAGTACTTC | CASSLNRVYEQYF
- | TRBJ1-5 | TRBV4-2 | - | TGTGCCAGCAGCCAAGATACGGAGGGGCGAGGACAGCCCCAGCATTTT | CASSQDTEGRGQPQHF
- | TRBJ2-7 | TRBV19 | - | TGTGCCAGTAGTACACCCCCCCAAGAGGGGTCCTACGAGCAGTACTTC | CASSTPPQEGSYEQYF
- | TRBJ2-2 | TRBV6-6 | - | TGTGCCAGCAGGCCGGGTCGCTTCAACACCGGGGAGCTGTTTTTT | CASRPGRFNTGELFF
- | TRBJ1-1 | TRBV19 | - | TGTGCCAGTAGTATAGTCCGAGAGATGAACACTGAAGCTTTCTTT | CASSIVREMNTEAFF
- | TRBJ2-5 | TRBV12-2 | - | TGTGCAAGTCGCTACCATTGGGCCAGCTACCAAGAGACCCAGTACTTC | CASRYHWASYQETQYF
- | TRBJ2-3 | TRBV9 | TRBD2 | TGTGCCGGAGCTAGCGGGAGCGTTGATGCAGATACGCAGTATTTT | CAGASGSVDADTQYF
- | TRBJ2-7 | TRBV27 | - | TGTGCCAGTTTTAGCGGCTACGAGCAGTACTTC | CASFSGYEQYF
- | TRBJ1-2 | TRBV15 | - | TGTGCCACCAGCAGTGAGACAAACGGCTATGGCTACACCTTC | CATSSETNGYGYTF
once | TRBJ1-5 | TRBV28 | TRBD1 | TGTGCCAGCAGTGGCACAGGGACAGAAGGTCCAAGCAATCAGCCCCAGCATTTT | CASSGTGTEGPSNQPQHF
- | TRBJ1-4 | TRBV7-2 | - | TGTGCCAGCAGCTTGGGAGGTGAAAAACTGTTTTTT | CASSLGGEKLFF
- | TRBJ2-7 | TRBV30 | TRBD1 | TGTGCCTGGAGTGCCAGACAGGGGGCCCCATCCTACGAGCAGTACTTC | CAWSARQGAPSYEQYF
- | TRBJ2-2 | TRBV5-1 | TRBD2 | TGCGCCAGCAGCTTGGTACTAGCGGGCCCACTAGACACCGGGGAGCTGTTTTTT | CASSLVLAGPLDTGELFF
- | TRBJ2-7 | TRBV27 | TRBD2 | TGTGCCAGCAGGGGGGGGAGCGGGAGAAGGGTCGAGCAGTACTTC | CASRGGSGRRVEQYF
- | TRBJ1-2 | TRBV19 | - | TGTGCCAGTAGGCCCCAACCGGGCATCAGCTATGGCTACACCTTC | CASRPQPGISYGYTF
- | TRBJ1-1 | TRBV29-1 | - | TGCAGCGTCGTCCAGCAACAGGGAAGGGGCCCTGAAGCTTTCTTT | CSVVQQQGRGPEAFF
- | TRBJ2-7 | TRBV5-1 | - | TGCGCCAGCAGCTTGGTCGGGGGTGGCTCCGTCTACGAGCAGTACTTC | CASSLVGGGSVYEQYF